The T cell receptor (beta chain) described here comes from a study of T cell responses to AZD1222 COVID-19 vaccine. As for this clone: Antigen specificity is unknown.

Study-level results: Per reports, nearly half of all spike-specific TCRs target regions that are unmutated in variants.

Here immunoSEQ multiplex PCR was the method, and the copy in TCRdb shows in-frame clones only, minus some. The table lists about 130,000 clones, 80% to 90% of them singletons. Germline V gene sequence: CDR1 MNHEY, CDR2 SMNVEV (reference sequence). J was trimmed by 0 bases and V by 5 bases; bases with no gene match: 12. The CDR3 contains 19 residues. V and J are TRBV27 and TRBJ2-2; 10 nucleotides match TRBD1. The sample was peripheral blood, taken on day 0 of AZD1222 vaccination. This TCR was recovered from an adult in good health. CDR3 loop: CASSQTPGQGFANTGELFF. The CDR3, as DNA: TGTGCCAGCAGTCAAACCCCGGGACAGGGGTTTGCGAACACCGGGGAGCTGTTTTTT.